These T cell receptor beta chains were read from a single sample in a study of cytomegalovirus exposure and HLA in healthy donors. The assay was immunoSEQ multiplex PCR, and TCRdb's table has in-frame clones only and misses some. Of roughly 150,000 clones listed, around 84% are singletons. Material: PBMCs. These receptors came from a man aged 25 to 40 in good health and CMV-seropositive. CDR3s leave out the opening cysteine and the closing phenylalanine or tryptophan. D genes are given only for firm matches.

d_gene	v_gene	CDR3aa
TRBD2	TRBV7-9	ASSGLAVEYNEQF
TRBD1	TRBV4-1	ASSHIGQGLSYEQY
TRBD2	TRBV5-4	ASSQGLAGSTGELF
TRBD1	TRBV6-5	ASRGTGPKGYT
.	TRBV7-9	ASSLPLPDWTIY
TRBD1	TRBV18	ASSPGQRSYEQY
.	TRBV6-1	ASSGTVSNYGYT
.	TRBV5-4	ASSFWHSSNQPQH
.	TRBV5-4	ASSLDGRGGPTDTQY
.	TRBV5-6	ASSLNRDGYSPLH
.	TRBV6-1	ASSGIPSEKLF
.	TRBV5-4	ASSRGGDYEQY
.	TRBV4-2	ASSLDRNTEAF
TRBD2	TRBV9	ASSVGLAGVADTQY
.	TRBV11-3	ASSPRTDKETQY
.	TRBV12-5	ASGLWGVEDLHNEQF
.	TRBV15	ATSNREYYEQY
TRBD1	TRBV29-1	SVGDRGGGNVLT
TRBD2	TRBV10-3	AISDSGRAQDEQF
.	TRBV7-8	ASSLPLPQETQY
.	TRBV5-1	ASSLESYTDTQY
.	TRBV2	ASSTGSNTGELF
.	TRBV7-9	ASSLEQGLEAF
.	TRBV15	ATSREERARDIQY
.	TRBV15	ATSPRDRRGDQPQH
.	TRBV18	ASSPGGDTQY
TRBD2	TRBV19	ASSSRGLAGATDTQY
TRBD2	TRBV27	ASGPLAGVTGELF
.	TRBV6-1	ASSEGDTNEKLF
.	TRBV27	ASAVLEGAEAF
.	TRBV5-6	ASSLTRASITDTQY
TRBD2	TRBV11-2	ASSPGLAEYNEQF
.	TRBV19	ASSIQGVSTEAF
.	TRBV6-5	ASSTGGDGYT
.	TRBV15	ATSRVRGVGGTQH
.	TRBV11-3	ASSSTDTGELF